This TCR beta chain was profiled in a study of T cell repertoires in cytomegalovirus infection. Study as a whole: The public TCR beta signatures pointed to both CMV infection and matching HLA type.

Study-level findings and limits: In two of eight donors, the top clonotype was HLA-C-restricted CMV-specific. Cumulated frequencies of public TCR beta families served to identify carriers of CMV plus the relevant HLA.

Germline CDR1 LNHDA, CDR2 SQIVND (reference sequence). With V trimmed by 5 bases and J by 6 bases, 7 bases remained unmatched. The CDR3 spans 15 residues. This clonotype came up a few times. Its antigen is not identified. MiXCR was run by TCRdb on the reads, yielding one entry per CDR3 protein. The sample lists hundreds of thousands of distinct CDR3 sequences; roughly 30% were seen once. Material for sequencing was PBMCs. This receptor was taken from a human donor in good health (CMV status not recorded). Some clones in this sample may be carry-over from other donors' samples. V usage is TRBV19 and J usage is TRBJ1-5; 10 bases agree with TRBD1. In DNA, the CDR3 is TGTGCCAGTAGTGTACAGGACAGGGGGAGTCAGCCCCAGCATTTT. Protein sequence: CASSVQDRGSQPQHF.